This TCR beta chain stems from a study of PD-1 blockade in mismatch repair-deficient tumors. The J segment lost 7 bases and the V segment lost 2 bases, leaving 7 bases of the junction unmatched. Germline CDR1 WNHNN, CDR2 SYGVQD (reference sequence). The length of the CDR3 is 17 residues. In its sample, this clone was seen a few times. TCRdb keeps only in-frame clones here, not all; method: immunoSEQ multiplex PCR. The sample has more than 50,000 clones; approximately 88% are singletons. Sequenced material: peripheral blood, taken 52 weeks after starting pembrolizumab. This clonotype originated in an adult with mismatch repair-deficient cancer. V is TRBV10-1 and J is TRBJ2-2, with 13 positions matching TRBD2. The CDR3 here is CASSEGTSGRAVGELFF. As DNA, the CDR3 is TGCGCCAGCAGTGAGGGCACTAGCGGGAGGGCGGTCGGGGAGCTGTTTTTT.